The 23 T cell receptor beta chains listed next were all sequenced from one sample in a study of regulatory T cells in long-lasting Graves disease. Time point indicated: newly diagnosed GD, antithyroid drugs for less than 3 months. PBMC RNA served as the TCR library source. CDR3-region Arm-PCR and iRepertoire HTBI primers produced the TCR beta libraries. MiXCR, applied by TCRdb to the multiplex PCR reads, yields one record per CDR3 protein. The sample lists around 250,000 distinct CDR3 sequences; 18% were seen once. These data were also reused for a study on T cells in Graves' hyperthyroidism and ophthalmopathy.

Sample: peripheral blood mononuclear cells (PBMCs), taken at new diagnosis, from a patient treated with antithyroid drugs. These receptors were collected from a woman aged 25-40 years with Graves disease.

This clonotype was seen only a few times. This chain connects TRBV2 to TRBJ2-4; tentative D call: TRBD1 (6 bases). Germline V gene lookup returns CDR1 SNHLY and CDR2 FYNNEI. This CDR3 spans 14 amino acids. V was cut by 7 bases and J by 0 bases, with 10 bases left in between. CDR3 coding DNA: TGTGCCAGCAAGGGGGATTTAGCCAAAAACATTCAGTACTTC. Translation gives CASKGDLAKNIQYF.

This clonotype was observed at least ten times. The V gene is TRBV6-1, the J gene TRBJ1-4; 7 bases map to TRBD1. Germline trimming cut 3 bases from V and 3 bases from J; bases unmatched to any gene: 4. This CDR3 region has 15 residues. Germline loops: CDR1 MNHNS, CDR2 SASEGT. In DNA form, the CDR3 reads TGTGCCAGCAGTGACAGGGGACAGCCTAATGAAAAACTGTTTTTT. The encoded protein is CASSDRGQPNEKLFF.

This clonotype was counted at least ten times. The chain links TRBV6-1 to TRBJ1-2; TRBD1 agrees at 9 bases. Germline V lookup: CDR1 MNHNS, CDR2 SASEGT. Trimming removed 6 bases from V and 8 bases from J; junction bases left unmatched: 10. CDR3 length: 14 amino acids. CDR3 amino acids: CASRPPGQGGGYTF. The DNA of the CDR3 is TGTGCCAGCAGACCTCCGGGACAGGGTGGGGGCTACACCTTC.

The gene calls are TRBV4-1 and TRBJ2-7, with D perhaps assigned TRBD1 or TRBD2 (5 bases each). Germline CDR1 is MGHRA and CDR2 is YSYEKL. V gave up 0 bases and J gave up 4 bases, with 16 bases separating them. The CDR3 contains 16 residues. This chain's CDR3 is CASSQDGDGGRYEQYF. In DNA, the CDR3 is TGCGCCAGCAGCCAAGATGGCGATGGGGGTCGGTACGAGCAGTACTTC.

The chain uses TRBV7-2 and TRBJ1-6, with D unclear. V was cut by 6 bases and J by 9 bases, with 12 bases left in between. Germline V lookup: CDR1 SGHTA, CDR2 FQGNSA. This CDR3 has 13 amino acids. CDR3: CASRRQEISPLHF. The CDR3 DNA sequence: TGTGCCAGCAGAAGGCAGGAGATTTCACCCCTCCACTTT.

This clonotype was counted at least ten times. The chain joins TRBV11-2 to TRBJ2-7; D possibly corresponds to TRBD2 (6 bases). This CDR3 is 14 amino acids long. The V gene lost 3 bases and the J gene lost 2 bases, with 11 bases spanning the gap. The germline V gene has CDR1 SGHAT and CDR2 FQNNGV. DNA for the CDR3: TGTGCCAGCAGCTTGGGGGGTTCTCCCTACGAGCAGTACTTC. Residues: CASSLGGSPYEQYF.

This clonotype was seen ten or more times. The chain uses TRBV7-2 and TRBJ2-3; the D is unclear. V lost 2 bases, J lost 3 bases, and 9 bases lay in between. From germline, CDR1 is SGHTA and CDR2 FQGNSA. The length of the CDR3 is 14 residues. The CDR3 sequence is CASSLTRQTDTQYF. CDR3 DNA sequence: TGTGCCAGCAGCTTAACCCGGCAGACAGATACGCAGTATTTT.

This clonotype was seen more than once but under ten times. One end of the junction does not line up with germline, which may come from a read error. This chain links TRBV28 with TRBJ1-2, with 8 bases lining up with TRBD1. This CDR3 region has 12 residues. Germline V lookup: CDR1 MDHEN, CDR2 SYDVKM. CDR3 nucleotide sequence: TGTGCCAGCAGCCAGGGGGCGCGGGGCTGCACCTTC. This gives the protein CASSQGARGCTF.

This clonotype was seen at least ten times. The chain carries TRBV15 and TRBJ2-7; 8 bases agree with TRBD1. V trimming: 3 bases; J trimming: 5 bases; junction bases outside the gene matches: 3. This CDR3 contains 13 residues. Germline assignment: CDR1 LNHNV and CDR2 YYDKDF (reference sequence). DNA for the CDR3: TGTGCCACCAGCAGGACAGGGGTCCACGAGCAGTACTTC. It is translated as CATSRTGVHEQYF.

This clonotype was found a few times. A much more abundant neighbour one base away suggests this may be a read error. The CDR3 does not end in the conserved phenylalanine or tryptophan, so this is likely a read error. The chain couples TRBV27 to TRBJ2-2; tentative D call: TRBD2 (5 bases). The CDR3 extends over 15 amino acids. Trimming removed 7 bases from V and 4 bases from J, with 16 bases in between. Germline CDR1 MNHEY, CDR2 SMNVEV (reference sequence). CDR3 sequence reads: CASIQKAAGTGELFL. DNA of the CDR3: TGTGCCAGCATCCAAAAGGCTGCGGGCACCGGGGAGCTGTTTTTA.

CDR3 DNA sequence: TGTGCCAGCAGCTTAACCGGCGGTACGGCTATCTACGAGCAGTACTTC. Translation: CASSLTGGTAIYEQYF. The chain has TRBV11-2 and TRBJ2-7; D is unresolved. V lost 2 bases to trimming and J lost 3 bases, with 17 bases between them. There are 16 residues in the CDR3. Germline-derived CDR1 and CDR2 are SGHAT and FQNNGV.

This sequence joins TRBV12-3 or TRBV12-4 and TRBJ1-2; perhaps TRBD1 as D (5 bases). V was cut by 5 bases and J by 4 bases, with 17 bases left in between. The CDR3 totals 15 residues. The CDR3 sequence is CASSTSSGTGYGYTF. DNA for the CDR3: TGTGCCAGCAGTACCTCGTCCGGGACCGGCTATGGCTACACCTTC.

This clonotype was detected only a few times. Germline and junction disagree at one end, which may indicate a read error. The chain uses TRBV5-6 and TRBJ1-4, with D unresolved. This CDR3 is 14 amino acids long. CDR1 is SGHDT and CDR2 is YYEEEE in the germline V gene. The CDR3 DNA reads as TGTGCCAGCAGCTCCGGGAATTCTAATGAAGAACTGTTTTTT. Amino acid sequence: CASSSGNSNEELFF.

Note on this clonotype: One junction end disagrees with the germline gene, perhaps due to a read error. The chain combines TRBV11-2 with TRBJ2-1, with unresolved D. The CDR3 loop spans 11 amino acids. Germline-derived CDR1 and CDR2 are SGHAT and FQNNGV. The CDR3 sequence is CASSFANEQFF. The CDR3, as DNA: TGTGCCAGCAGCTTCGCAAATGAGCAGTTCTTT.

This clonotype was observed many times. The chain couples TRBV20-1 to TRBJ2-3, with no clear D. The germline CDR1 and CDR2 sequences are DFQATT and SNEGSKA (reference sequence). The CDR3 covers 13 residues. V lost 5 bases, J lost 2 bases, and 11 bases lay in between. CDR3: CSASPLVTDTQYF. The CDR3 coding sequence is TGCAGTGCTTCCCCCCTCGTCACAGATACGCAGTATTTT.

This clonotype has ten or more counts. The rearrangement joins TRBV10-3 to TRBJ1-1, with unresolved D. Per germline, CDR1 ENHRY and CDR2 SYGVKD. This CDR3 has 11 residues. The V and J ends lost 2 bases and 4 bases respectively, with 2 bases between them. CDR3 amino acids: CAISEGTEAFF. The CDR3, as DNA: TGTGCCATCAGTGAGGGCACTGAAGCTTTCTTT.

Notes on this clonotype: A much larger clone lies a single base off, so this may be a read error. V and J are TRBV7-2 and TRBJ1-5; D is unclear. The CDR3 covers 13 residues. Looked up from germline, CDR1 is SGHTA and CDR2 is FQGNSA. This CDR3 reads CASGLNWNQPQHF. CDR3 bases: TGTGCCAGCGGCTTGAATTGGAATCAGCCCCAGCATTTT.

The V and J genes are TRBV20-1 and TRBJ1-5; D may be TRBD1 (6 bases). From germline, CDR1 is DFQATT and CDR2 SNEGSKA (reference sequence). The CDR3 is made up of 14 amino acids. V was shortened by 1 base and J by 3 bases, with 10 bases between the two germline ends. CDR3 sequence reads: CSARVGQLNQPQHF. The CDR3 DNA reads TGCAGTGCTAGAGTAGGACAGCTCAATCAGCCCCAGCATTTT.

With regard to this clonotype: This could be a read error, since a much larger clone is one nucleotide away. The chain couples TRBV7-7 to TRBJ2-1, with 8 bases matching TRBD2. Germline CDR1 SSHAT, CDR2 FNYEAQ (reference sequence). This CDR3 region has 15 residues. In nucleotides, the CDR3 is TGTGCTAGCAGCGATAGCGGGGACTCCTACAATGAGCAGTCCTTC. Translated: CASSDSGDSYNEQSF.

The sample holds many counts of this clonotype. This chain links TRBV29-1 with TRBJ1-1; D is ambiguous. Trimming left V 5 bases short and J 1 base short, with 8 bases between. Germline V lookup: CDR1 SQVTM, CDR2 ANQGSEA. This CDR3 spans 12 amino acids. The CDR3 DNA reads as TGCAGCGTTAATAGACCGAACACTGAAGCTTTCTTT. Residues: CSVNRPNTEAFF.

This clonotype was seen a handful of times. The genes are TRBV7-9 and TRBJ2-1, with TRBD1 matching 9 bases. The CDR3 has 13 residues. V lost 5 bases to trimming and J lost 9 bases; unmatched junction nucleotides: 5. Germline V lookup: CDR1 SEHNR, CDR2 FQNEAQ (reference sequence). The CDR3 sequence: CASSEQGAGEQFF. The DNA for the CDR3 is TGTGCCAGCAGCGAACAGGGGGCCGGTGAGCAGTTCTTC.

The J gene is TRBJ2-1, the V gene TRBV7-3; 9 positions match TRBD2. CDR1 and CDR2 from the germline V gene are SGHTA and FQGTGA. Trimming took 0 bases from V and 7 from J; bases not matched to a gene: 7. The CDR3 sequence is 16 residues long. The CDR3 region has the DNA TGTGCCAGCAGCTTAACGTTAGCGGGGGCGGTGAATGAGCAGTTCTTC. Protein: CASSLTLAGAVNEQFF.

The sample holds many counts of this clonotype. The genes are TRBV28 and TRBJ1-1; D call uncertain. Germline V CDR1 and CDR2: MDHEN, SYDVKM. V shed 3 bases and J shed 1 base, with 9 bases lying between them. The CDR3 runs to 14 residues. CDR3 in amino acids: CASSFSGENTEAFF. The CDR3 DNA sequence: TGTGCCAGCAGTTTCTCGGGAGAGAACACTGAAGCTTTCTTT.